The clone carrying this T cell receptor (beta chain) was recorded only once. Its antigen is not known. Using a J-beta primer mix together with a sample-barcoded 5' primer, a second PCR was run for roughly 6 to 12 cycles. TCRdb reprocessed the 5' RACE reads with MiXCR, giving one entry per CDR3 protein. Of 1.5 million to 2 million distinct CDR3 sequences detected, around half appear once; the ten largest clones hold more than 2%. Researchers collected around 11 milliliters of peripheral blood from every single donor. This record comes from a study of blood T cells in healthy people across ages. Study-level findings and limits: Naive and antigen-experienced cells were not separated, limiting conclusive comparison. The study regarded diversity estimates from one million T cells as underestimates. Whereas aged donors had fewer naive CD4+ cells, long-lived donors had more of them and higher diversity.

V was trimmed by 5 bases and J by 3 bases, leaving 20 bases between them. CDR1 is SNHLY, CDR2 FYNNEI, per germline. This CDR3 is built from 17 residues. This TCR was sampled from a woman aged 40 to 50 in good health. The specimen sequenced was blood. The chain uses TRBV2 and TRBJ2-1; D possibly corresponds to TRBD2 (5 bases). The CDR3: CASSPGTLVPGYNEQFF. CDR3 sequence (DNA): TGTGCCAGCAGTCCCGGCACACTAGTCCCGGGCTACAATGAGCAGTTCTTC.